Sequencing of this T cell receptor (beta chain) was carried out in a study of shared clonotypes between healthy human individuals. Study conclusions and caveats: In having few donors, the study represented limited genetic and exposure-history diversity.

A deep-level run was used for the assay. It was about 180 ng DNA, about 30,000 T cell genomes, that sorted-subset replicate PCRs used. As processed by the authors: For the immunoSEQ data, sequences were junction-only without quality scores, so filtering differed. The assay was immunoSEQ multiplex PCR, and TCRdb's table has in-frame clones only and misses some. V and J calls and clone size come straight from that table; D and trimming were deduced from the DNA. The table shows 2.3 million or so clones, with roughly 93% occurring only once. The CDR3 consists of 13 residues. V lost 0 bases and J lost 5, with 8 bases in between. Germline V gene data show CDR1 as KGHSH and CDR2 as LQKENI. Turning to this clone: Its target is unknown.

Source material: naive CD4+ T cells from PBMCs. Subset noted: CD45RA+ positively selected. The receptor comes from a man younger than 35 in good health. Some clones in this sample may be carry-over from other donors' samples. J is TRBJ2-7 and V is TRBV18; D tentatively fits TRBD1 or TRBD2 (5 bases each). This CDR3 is CASSPPGDDEQYF. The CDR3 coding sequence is TGTGCCAGCTCACCACCAGGGGACGACGAGCAGTACTTC. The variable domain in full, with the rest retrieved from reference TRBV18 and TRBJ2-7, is NAGVMQNPRHLVRRRGQEARLRCSPMKGHSHVYWYRQLPEEGLKFMVYLQKENIIDESGMPKERFSAEFPKEGPSILRIQQVVRGDSAAYFCASSPPGDDEQYFGPGTRLTVT.